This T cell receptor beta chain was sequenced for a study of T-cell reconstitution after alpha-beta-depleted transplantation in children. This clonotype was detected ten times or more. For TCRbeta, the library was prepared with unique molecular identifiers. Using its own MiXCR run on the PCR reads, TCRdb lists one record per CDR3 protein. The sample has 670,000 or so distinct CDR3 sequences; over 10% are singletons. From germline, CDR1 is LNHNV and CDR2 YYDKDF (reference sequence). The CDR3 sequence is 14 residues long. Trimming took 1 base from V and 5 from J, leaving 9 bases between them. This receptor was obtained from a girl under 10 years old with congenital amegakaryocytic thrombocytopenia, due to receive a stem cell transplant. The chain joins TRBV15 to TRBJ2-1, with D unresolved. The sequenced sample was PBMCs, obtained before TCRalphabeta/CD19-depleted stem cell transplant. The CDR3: CATSRVGQHNEQFF. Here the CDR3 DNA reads TGTGCCACCAGCAGAGTCGGGCAACACAATGAGCAGTTCTTC.